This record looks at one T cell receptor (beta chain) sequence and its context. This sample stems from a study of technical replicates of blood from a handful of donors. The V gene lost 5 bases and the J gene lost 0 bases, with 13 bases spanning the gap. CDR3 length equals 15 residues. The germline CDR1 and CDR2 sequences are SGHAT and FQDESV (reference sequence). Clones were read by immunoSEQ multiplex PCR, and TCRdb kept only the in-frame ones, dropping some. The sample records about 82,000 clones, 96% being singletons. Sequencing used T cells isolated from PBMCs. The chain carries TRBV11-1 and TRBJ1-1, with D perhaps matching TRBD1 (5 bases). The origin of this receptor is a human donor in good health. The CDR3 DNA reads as TGTGCCAGCAGCCGATTCGGGGGGTTGAACACTGAAGCTTTCTTT. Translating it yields CASSRFGGLNTEAFF.